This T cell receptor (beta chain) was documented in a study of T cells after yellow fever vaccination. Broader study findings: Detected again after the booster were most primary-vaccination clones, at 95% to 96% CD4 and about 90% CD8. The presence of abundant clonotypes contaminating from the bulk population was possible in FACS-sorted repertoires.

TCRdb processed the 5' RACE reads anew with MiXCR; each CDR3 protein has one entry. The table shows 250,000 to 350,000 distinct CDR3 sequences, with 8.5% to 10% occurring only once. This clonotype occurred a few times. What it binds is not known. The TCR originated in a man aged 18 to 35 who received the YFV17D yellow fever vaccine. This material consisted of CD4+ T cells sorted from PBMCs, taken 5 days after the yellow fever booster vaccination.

The CDR3 protein is CSARVAGGGNEQFF. The CDR3 DNA follows: TGCAGTGCTAGAGTAGCGGGGGGCGGTAATGAGCAGTTCTTC. The chain links TRBV20-1 to TRBJ2-1, with 10 positions matching TRBD2. V gave up 1 base and J gave up 7 bases; unmatched junction bases: 4. The CDR3 is 14 residues long. In germline, CDR1 is DFQATT, CDR2 SNEGSKA (reference sequence).